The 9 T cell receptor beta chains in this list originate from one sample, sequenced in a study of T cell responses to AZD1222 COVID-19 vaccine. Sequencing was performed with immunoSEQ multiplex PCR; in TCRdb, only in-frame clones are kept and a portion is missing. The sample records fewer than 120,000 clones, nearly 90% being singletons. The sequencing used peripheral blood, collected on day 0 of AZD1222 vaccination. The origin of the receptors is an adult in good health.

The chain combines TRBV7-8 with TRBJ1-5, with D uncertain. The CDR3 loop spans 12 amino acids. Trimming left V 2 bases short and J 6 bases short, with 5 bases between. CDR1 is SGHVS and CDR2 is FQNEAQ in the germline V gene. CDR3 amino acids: CASSLSSQPQHF. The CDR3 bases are TGTGCCAGCAGCTTATCGAGTCAGCCCCAGCATTTT.

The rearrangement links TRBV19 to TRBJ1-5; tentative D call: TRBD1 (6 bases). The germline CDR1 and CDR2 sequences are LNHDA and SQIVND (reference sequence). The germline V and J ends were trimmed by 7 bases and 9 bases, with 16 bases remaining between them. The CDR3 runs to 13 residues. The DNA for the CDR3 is TGTGCCAGTACTCGAGGAGGGGGTTTGCCCCAGCATTTT. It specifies CASTRGGGLPQHF.

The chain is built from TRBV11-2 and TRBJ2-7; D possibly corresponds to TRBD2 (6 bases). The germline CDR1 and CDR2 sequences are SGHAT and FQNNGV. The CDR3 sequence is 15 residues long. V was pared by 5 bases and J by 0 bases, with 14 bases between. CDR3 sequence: CASSPRGGISYEQYF. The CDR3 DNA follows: TGTGCCAGCAGCCCCCGTGGGGGGATCTCCTACGAGCAGTACTTC.

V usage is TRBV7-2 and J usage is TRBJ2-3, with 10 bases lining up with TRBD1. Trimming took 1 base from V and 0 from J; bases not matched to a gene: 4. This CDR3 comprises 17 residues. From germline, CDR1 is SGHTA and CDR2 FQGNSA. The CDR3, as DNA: TGTGCCAGCAGCTTAGGACAGGGGGCCTTTAGCACAGATACGCAGTATTTT. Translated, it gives CASSLGQGAFSTDTQYF.

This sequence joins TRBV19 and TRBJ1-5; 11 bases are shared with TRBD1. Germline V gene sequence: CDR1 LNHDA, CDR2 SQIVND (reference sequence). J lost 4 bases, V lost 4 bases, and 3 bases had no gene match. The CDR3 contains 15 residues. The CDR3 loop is CASSTGTGGNQPQHF. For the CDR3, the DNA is TGTGCCAGTAGTACGGGGACAGGGGGGAATCAGCCCCAGCATTTT.

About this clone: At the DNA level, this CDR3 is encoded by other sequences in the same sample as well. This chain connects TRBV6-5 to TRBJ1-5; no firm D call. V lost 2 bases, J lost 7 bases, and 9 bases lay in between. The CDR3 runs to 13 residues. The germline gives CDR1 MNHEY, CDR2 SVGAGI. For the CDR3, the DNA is TGTGCCAGCAGTTACCGGTTAGACCAGCCCCAGCATTTT. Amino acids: CASSYRLDQPQHF.

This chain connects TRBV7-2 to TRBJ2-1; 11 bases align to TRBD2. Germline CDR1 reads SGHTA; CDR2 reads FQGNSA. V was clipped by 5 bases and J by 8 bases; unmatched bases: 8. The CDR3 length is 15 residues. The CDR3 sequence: CASSLSGRAVDEQFF. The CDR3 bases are TGTGCCAGCAGCCTTAGCGGGAGGGCCGTCGATGAGCAGTTCTTC.

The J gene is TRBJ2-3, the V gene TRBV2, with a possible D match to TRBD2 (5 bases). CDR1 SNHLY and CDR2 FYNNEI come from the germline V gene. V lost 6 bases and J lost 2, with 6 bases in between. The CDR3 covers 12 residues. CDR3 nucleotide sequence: TGTGCCAGCAGCGGGAACACAGATACGCAGTATTTT. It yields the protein CASSGNTDTQYF.

CDR3 nucleotides: TGTGCCAGCAGCACAGGGGGCGCAGGACAGCCCCAGCATTTT. Amino acids: CASSTGGAGQPQHF. The J gene is TRBJ1-5, the V gene TRBV7-9, with TRBD1 matching 9 bases. CDR3 length: 14 residues. Per the germline V gene, CDR1 is SEHNR and CDR2 is FQNEAQ (reference sequence). With V trimmed by 5 bases and J by 7 bases, 6 bases remained unmatched.